This record concerns one T cell receptor beta chain sequence. This entry belongs to a study of blood T cell repertoires in COVID-19. Study context: Italy, Spain and the United States were the sources of the convalescent and acute COVID-19 samples. T cells, B-cell-depleted T cells, or PBMCs provided the cDNA or gDNA that served as material.

Between the trimmed V and J ends, which lost 5 bases and 0 bases, there was a span of 12 bases. The CDR3 totals 15 residues. CDR1 is SGHNT and CDR2 is YYREEE in the germline V gene (reference sequence). Repertoires were generated with immunoSEQ multiplex PCR, while TCRdb's copy carries only in-frame clones and drops some. The sample gives tens of thousands of clones, 80% to 90% of which show up once; over 1.3% is in the top ten. This chain joins TRBV5-4 and TRBJ2-1; D is perhaps TRBD2 (6 bases). The clonotype originates from a woman aged 55-70 years with acute or convalescent COVID-19. Sequencing used peripheral blood. The DNA of the CDR3 is TGTGCCAGCAGTGGGGCGGGAAGCTCCTACAATGAGCAGTTCTTC. Its protein product is CASSGAGSSYNEQFF.